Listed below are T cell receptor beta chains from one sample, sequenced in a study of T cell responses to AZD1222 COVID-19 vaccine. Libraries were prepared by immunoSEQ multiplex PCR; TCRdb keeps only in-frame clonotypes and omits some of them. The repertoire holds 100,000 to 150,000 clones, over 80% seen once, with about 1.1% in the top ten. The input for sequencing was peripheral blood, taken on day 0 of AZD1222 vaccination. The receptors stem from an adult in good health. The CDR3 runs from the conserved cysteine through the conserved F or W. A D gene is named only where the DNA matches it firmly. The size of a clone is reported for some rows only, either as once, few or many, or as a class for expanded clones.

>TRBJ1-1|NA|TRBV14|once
CASSQDTNTEAFF
TGTGCCAGCAGCCAAGATACGAACACTGAAGCTTTCTTT
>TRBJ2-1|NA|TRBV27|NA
CASSLIRRDGEQFF
TGTGCCAGCAGTTTAATTAGGCGGGACGGTGAGCAGTTCTTC
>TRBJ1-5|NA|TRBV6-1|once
CASSGLQVLSNQPQHF
TGTGCCAGCAGTGGGTTACAGGTCCTAAGCAATCAGCCCCAGCATTTT
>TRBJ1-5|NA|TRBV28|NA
CASSFSGFNPYQPQHF
TGTGCCAGCAGTTTTTCAGGTTTTAATCCCTATCAGCCCCAGCATTTT
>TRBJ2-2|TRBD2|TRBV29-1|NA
CSVVPGTRSGELFF
TGCAGCGTTGTCCCCGGGACTAGATCCGGGGAGCTGTTTTTT
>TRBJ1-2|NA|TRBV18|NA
CASSPLMDISVPNYGYTF
TGTGCCAGCTCACCACTTATGGACATCAGTGTTCCTAACTATGGCTACACCTTC
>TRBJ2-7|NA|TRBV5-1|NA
CASSLDPTGKQYF
TGCGCCAGCAGCTTGGACCCTACTGGAAAGCAGTACTTC
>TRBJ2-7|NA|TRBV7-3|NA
CARNPPGLSYVYEQYF
TGTGCCAGAAACCCCCCGGGACTTTCCTATGTATACGAGCAGTACTTC
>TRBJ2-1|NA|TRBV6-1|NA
CASSELGVYNEQFF
TGTGCCAGCAGTGAACTTGGGGTCTACAATGAGCAGTTCTTC
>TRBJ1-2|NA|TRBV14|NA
CASSQDADINYGYTF
TGTGCCAGCAGCCAAGATGCGGACATAAACTATGGCTACACCTTC
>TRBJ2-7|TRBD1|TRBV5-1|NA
CASSLGGRGPYEQYF
TGCGCCAGCAGCTTAGGGGGCCGGGGACCCTACGAGCAGTACTTC
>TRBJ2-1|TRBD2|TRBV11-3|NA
CASSLGGSGKEQFF
TGTGCCAGCAGCTTAGGGGGTAGCGGGAAAGAGCAGTTCTTC
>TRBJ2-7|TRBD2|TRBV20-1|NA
CSASSPSGNYEQYF
TGCAGTGCTAGTTCTCCTAGCGGGAACTACGAGCAGTACTTC
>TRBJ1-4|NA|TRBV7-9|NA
CASSLDLGVGEKLFF
TGTGCCAGCAGCTTAGATCTCGGGGTCGGTGAAAAACTGTTTTTT
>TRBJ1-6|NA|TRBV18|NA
CASSPAWGSDSPLHF
TGTGCCAGCTCACCAGCATGGGGCTCGGATTCACCCCTCCACTTT
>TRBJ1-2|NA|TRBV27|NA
CASSPRSGAPYGYTF
TGTGCCAGCAGTCCGCGTAGCGGGGCCCCGTACGGGTACACCTTC
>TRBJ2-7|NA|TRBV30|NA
CAWSVGQNEQYF
TGTGCCTGGAGCGTAGGACAAAACGAGCAGTACTTC
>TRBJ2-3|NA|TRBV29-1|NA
CSVVGGSTDTQYF
TGCAGCGTTGTTGGCGGTTCCACAGATACGCAGTATTTT
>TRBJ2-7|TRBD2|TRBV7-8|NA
CASSPYSGRSYEQYF
TGTGCCAGCAGCCCGTATAGCGGGAGGTCCTACGAGCAGTACTTC
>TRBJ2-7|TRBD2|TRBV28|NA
CASRKRTSGSYEQYF
TGTGCCAGCAGGAAGCGGACTAGCGGGTCCTACGAGCAGTACTTC
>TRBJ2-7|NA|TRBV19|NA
CASSPDGYEQYF
TGTGCCAGTAGCCCGGACGGATACGAGCAGTACTTC
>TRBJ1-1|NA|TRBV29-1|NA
CSVADTGEAFF
TGCAGCGTTGCTGACACGGGAGAAGCTTTCTTT
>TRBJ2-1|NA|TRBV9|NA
CASSGFVRDEQFF
TGTGCCAGCAGCGGCTTCGTCAGGGATGAGCAGTTCTTC
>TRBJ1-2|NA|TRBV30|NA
CAWSLQRIFTNYGYTF
TGTGCCTGGAGTCTACAAAGGATTTTTACTAACTATGGCTACACCTTC
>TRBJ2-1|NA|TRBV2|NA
CASSLDGAVGNEQFF
TGTGCCAGCAGCCTCGATGGGGCAGTGGGAAATGAGCAGTTCTTC
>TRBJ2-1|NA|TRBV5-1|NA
CASTGPGRNEQFF
TGCGCTTCAACCGGCCCGGGCCGCAATGAGCAGTTCTTC
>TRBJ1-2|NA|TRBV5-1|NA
CASSPGWVYGYTF
TGCGCCAGCAGCCCGGGGTGGGTCTATGGCTACACCTTC
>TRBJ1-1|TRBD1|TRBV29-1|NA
CSVEFRQGEWDTEAFF
TGCAGCGTTGAATTCCGACAGGGAGAATGGGACACTGAAGCTTTCTTT
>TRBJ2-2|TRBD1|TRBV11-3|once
CASSLSPWDRAEYTGELFF
TGTGCCAGCAGCCTAAGCCCATGGGACAGGGCGGAGTACACCGGGGAGCTGTTTTTT
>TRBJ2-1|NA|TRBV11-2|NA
CASSLATNLVQFF
TGTGCCAGCAGCTTAGCAACTAACCTCGTGCAGTTCTTC